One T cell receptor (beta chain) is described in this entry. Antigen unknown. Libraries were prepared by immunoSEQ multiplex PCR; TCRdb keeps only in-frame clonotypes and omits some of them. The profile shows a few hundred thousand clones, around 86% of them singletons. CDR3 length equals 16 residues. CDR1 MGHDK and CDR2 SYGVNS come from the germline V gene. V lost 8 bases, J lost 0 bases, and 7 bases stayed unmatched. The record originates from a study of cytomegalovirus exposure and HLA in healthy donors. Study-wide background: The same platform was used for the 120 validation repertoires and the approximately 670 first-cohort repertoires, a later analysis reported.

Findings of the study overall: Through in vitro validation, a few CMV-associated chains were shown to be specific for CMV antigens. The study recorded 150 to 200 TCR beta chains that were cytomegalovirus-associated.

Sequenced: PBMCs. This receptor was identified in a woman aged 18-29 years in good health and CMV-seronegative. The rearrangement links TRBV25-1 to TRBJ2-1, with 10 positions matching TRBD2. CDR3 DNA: TGTGCCAGCGGACCAGCGGGAGGGCGCTCCTACAATGAGCAGTTCTTC. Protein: CASGPAGGRSYNEQFF.